A single sample is the source of the 29 T cell receptor beta chains below, sequenced in a study of blood T cell repertoires in COVID-19. Produced via immunoSEQ multiplex PCR; TCRdb's table is partial and in-frame only. The sample carries 140,000 to 150,000 clones, more than 70% recorded once. Material for sequencing was peripheral blood. The source is a human donor in a cohort sampled during active COVID-19.

This rearrangement joins TRBV5-4 to TRBJ2-1, with 9 bases lining up with TRBD2. CDR1 is SGHNT and CDR2 is YYREEE in the germline V gene (reference sequence). The V gene end was trimmed by 4 bases and the J gene end by 4 bases; junction bases not matched to a gene: 18. The CDR3 loop spans 19 amino acids. CDR3 DNA sequence: TGTGCCAGCAGCACCCCCCTAGGAGGTCTAGCGGGACTTTACAATGAGCAGTTCTTC. Protein: CASSTPLGGLAGLYNEQFF.

This clone was counted a single time. The chain joins TRBV28 to TRBJ2-1; maybe TRBD2 (6 bases). Germline values: CDR1 MDHEN, CDR2 SYDVKM. The germline V and J ends were trimmed by 3 bases and 4 bases, with 10 bases remaining between them. The CDR3 is 14 amino acids. In DNA form, the CDR3 reads TGTGCCAGCAGTTTCAGCGGGCTGTACAATGAGCAGTTCTTC. This translates into CASSFSGLYNEQFF.

The V gene is TRBV6-2 or TRBV6-3, the J gene TRBJ2-3; 7 nucleotides agree with TRBD1. The junction had 9 bases not matched to a gene; V was cut back by 5 bases and J by 4 bases. Germline V gene data show CDR1 as MNHEY and CDR2 as SVGEGT. The CDR3 has 15 amino acids. The CDR3 region is CASSTTGIWADTQYF. In DNA form, the CDR3 reads TGTGCCAGCAGTACGACAGGGATTTGGGCAGATACGCAGTATTTT.

Turning to this clone: Distinct nucleotide sequences in the sample also encode this CDR3. The V gene is TRBV7-9, the J gene TRBJ2-5; D may be TRBD2 (5 bases). Germline-derived CDR1 and CDR2 are SEHNR and FQNEAQ (reference sequence). This CDR3 has 15 residues. V lost 0 bases, J lost 0 bases, and 8 bases lay in between. CDR3 nucleotide sequence: TGTGCCAGCAGCTTAGCGATCGGGGACCAAGAGACCCAGTACTTC. Translating gives CASSLAIGDQETQYF.

The chain uses TRBV2 and TRBJ2-1; 11 nucleotides align to TRBD2. The CDR3 length is 15 residues. The germline V gene has CDR1 SNHLY and CDR2 FYNNEI. The V and J ends lost 4 bases and 1 base, in that order; junction bases with no gene match: 0. As DNA, the CDR3 is TGTGCCAGCAGTGTAGCGGGGGGGTCCTACAATGAGCAGTTCTTC. It encodes CASSVAGGSYNEQFF.

The J gene is TRBJ1-6, the V gene TRBV11-2; D gene uncertain. The CDR3 totals 13 residues. The ends were cut back, 6 bases at V and 8 bases at J, with 11 bases in the middle. Looked up from germline, CDR1 is SGHAT and CDR2 is FQNNGV. CDR3 DNA: TGTGCCAGCAGACGTGATGCGTATTCACCCCTCCACTTT. As protein: CASRRDAYSPLHF.

This sequence joins TRBV6-5 and TRBJ1-2, with 12 bases fitting TRBD1. The CDR3 has 15 residues. The V segment lost 6 bases and the J segment 9 bases; nucleotides outside the gene matches: 11. Germline loops: CDR1 MNHEY, CDR2 SVGAGI. The DNA of the CDR3 is TGTGCCAGCAGGGGGACAGGGGGCGGCCTATCGAGCTACACCTTC. Translating it yields CASRGTGGGLSSYTF.

The chain recombines TRBV7-2 with TRBJ2-1, with unresolved D. Germline V gene data show CDR1 as SGHTA and CDR2 as FQGNSA. The CDR3 has 15 amino acids. V was cut by 2 bases and J by 4 bases, with 12 bases left in between. DNA for the CDR3: TGTGCCAGCAGCTTAAGTACGAGCCCATACAATGAGCAGTTCTTC. Its translation is CASSLSTSPYNEQFF.

The chain joins TRBV6-8 to TRBJ2-1; D is possibly TRBD2 (5 bases). The ends were cut back, 9 bases at V and 0 bases at J, with 6 bases in the middle. The CDR3 runs to 12 residues. Germline V CDR1 and CDR2: MNHGY, SAAAGT. The CDR3 sequence: CARGSSYNEQFF. CDR3 nucleotides: TGTGCCAGAGGGAGCTCCTACAATGAGCAGTTCTTC.

V is TRBV4-1 and J is TRBJ2-1; D is unclear. Trimming stripped 0 bases from V and 4 bases from J, with 10 bases between. The length of the CDR3 is 15 residues. Germline V gene data show CDR1 as MGHRA and CDR2 as YSYEKL. CDR3 amino acids: CASSQDDTEYNEQFF. CDR3 sequence (DNA): TGCGCCAGCAGCCAAGATGACACTGAATACAATGAGCAGTTCTTC.

In its sample, this clone was seen once. The chain carries TRBV18 and TRBJ2-1; D is ambiguous. The V gene's germline CDR1 is KGHSH and CDR2 LQKENI. V lost 3 bases and J 8 bases, leaving 11 bases between the germline ends. The CDR3 is made up of 13 amino acids. In nucleotides, the CDR3 is TGTGCCAGCTCACCCCTCAGCGCGGATGAGCAGTTCTTC. Translation: CASSPLSADEQFF.

J is TRBJ2-3 and V is TRBV28; maybe TRBD2 (7 bases). V was shortened by 3 bases and J by 3 bases, with 10 bases between the two germline ends. Germline-derived CDR1 and CDR2 are MDHEN and SYDVKM. The CDR3 consists of 14 residues. The CDR3 DNA reads as TGTGCCAGCAGTTTGCGGGGGCCTACAGATACGCAGTATTTT. Amino acid sequence: CASSLRGPTDTQYF.

This clone showed up just a few times. The V and J genes are TRBV30 and TRBJ1-1; TRBD1 matches 9 bases. The CDR3 consists of 13 residues. Germline trimming cut 2 bases from V and 4 bases from J; bases unmatched to any gene: 2. CDR1 is GTSNPN and CDR2 is SVGIG in the germline V gene (reference sequence). The chain's CDR3 is CAWSLDRGTEAFF. DNA of the CDR3: TGTGCCTGGAGTTTGGACAGGGGCACTGAAGCTTTCTTT.

This rearrangement joins TRBV6-2 or TRBV6-3 to TRBJ2-2, with TRBD2 matching over 15 bases. From germline, CDR1 is MNHEY and CDR2 SVGEGT. The CDR3 runs 17 residues. The junction had 4 bases not matched to a gene; V was cut back by 6 bases and J by 2 bases. In DNA, the CDR3 is TGTGCCAGCAGCGGACTAGCGGGGGGGCTAAACACCGGGGAGCTGTTTTTT. Its protein is CASSGLAGGLNTGELFF.

The J gene is TRBJ2-1, the V gene TRBV6-2 or TRBV6-3; TRBD1 is a possible D gene (5 bases). CDR3 length: 16 residues. Germline values: CDR1 MNHEY, CDR2 SVGEGT. The V and J ends lost 2 bases and 9 bases respectively, with 20 bases between them. As DNA, the CDR3 is TGTGCCAGCAGTTACGGGGCAGGGATCGCCATAGGTGAGCAGTTCTTC. This gives the protein CASSYGAGIAIGEQFF.

The sample holds one count of this clone. The gene calls are TRBV9 and TRBJ2-7; 8 bases map to TRBD2. Germline CDR1 is SGDLS and CDR2 is YYNGEE. The CDR3 is 14 residues long. Trimming cost V 2 bases and J 2 bases; bases outside gene matches: 3. CDR3 DNA: TGTGCCAGCAGCGTGAACGGGAGGGCCTACGAGCAGTACTTC. This sequence encodes CASSVNGRAYEQYF.

The chain couples TRBV5-1 to TRBJ2-1; TRBD2 aligns across 10 bases. J gave up 5 bases and V 10 bases, and 12 bases lay outside the gene matches. The germline V gene has CDR1 SGHRS and CDR2 YFSETQ. This CDR3 contains 15 residues. The CDR3 coding sequence is TGCGCCCGCCGGGGGGCTAGCGGGGGTCACAATGAGCAGTTCTTC. It specifies CARRGASGGHNEQFF.

The V and J genes are TRBV7-9 and TRBJ1-6, with a tentative D call TRBD1 (5 bases). This CDR3 spans 14 amino acids. The germline CDR1 and CDR2 sequences are SEHNR and FQNEAQ (reference sequence). Trimming took off 4 bases at V and 6 bases at J, with 10 bases between the two ends. CDR3 sequence (DNA): TGTGCCAGCAGCTCGGACGGGGGTAATTCACCCCTCCACTTT. This codes for CASSSDGGNSPLHF.

The rearrangement uses TRBV19 and TRBJ1-5; TRBD1 is a possible D gene (5 bases). The CDR3 totals 15 residues. Germline V CDR1 and CDR2: LNHDA, SQIVND (reference sequence). V lost 2 bases and J 3 bases, leaving 11 bases between the germline ends. CDR3 sequence (DNA): TGTGCCAGTAGTATACAAAGACAGTCCAATCAGCCCCAGCATTTT. Translated: CASSIQRQSNQPQHF.

The CDR3 sequence is CASSLVLTGTGGFNTIYF. CDR3 DNA: TGTGCCAGCAGCTTAGTCCTAACCGGGACAGGGGGCTTTAACACCATATATTTT. The rearrangement uses TRBV11-2 and TRBJ1-3; 12 nucleotides line up with TRBD1. The CDR3 totals 18 residues. In germline, CDR1 is SGHAT, CDR2 FQNNGV. Unmatched junction bases numbered 11, after V lost 1 base and J lost 7 bases.

This CDR3 is CASSHDSSNQPQHF. CDR3 sequence (DNA): TGTGCCAGCAGCCATGACAGTAGCAATCAGCCCCAGCATTTT. V usage is TRBV5-8 and J usage is TRBJ1-5; possible D gene TRBD1, 5 bases. Deletions cut 4 bases from V and 0 bases from J, with 8 bases between. Germline V gene sequence: CDR1 SGHTS, CDR2 YDEGEE. This CDR3 contains 14 residues.

This sequence joins TRBV28 and TRBJ1-4; D remains ambiguous. There are 14 residues in the CDR3. The germline V and J ends were trimmed by 8 bases and 8 bases, with 18 bases remaining between them. Germline V lookup: CDR1 MDHEN, CDR2 SYDVKM. CDR3 sequence: CASQVAPIYEKLFF. In DNA form, the CDR3 reads TGTGCCAGCCAAGTAGCGCCCATCTACGAAAAACTGTTTTTT.

The chain employs TRBV9 and TRBJ2-5; TRBD2 matches at 15 bases. This CDR3 region has 17 residues. Germline V gene sequence: CDR1 SGDLS, CDR2 YYNGEE. Germline trimming cut 4 bases from V and 5 bases from J; bases unmatched to any gene: 9. This CDR3 is CASSPWTSGGAGETQYF. In DNA form, the CDR3 reads TGTGCCAGCAGCCCCTGGACTAGCGGGGGGGCCGGCGAGACCCAGTACTTC.

The chain is built from TRBV4-2 and TRBJ2-7; possible D gene TRBD1, 6 bases. This CDR3 comprises 14 residues. V lost 1 base and J lost 4, with 11 bases in between. Germline lookup yields CDR1 LGHNA and CDR2 YNFKEQ. This chain's CDR3 is CASSQVRQGYEQYF. The DNA for the CDR3 is TGTGCCAGCAGCCAAGTTAGGCAGGGGTACGAGCAGTACTTC.

The chain joins TRBV29-1 to TRBJ1-1; D might be TRBD1 (6 bases). The CDR3 has 16 residues. In germline, CDR1 is SQVTM, CDR2 ANQGSEA. V gave up 6 bases and J gave up 0 bases, with 20 bases separating them. The CDR3 DNA reads TGCAGCGTGAGCCACCTCGGACAGCAGATGAACACTGAAGCTTTCTTT. It specifies CSVSHLGQQMNTEAFF.

This rearrangement joins TRBV24-1 to TRBJ1-5, with a possible D match to TRBD1 (6 bases). Germline assignment: CDR1 KGHDR and CDR2 SFDVKD. Trimming took 12 bases from V and 0 from J, leaving 17 bases between them. This CDR3 contains 15 residues. The CDR3 loop reads CASQGTGYSNQPQHF. As DNA, the CDR3 is TGTGCCTCTCAGGGGACGGGCTATAGCAATCAGCCCCAGCATTTT.

This clone appeared a single time. The V gene is TRBV19, the J gene TRBJ2-3; D gene uncertain. V lost 1 base and J 8 bases, leaving 7 bases between the germline ends. The germline gives CDR1 LNHDA, CDR2 SQIVND (reference sequence). The CDR3 covers 12 residues. The CDR3 protein is CASSIGATTQYF. The CDR3 bases are TGTGCCAGTAGTATAGGGGCCACTACGCAGTATTTT. The complete variable domain, with remaining parts taken from reference TRBV19 and TRBJ2-3, reads DGGITQSPKYLFRKEGQNVTLSCEQNLNHDAMYWYRQDPGQGLRLIYYSQIVNDFQKGDIAEGYSVSREKKESFPLTVTSAQKNPTAFYLCASSIGATTQYFGPGTRLTVL.

This rearrangement joins TRBV10-1 to TRBJ1-4; D gene uncertain. The germline CDR1 and CDR2 sequences are WNHNN and SYGVQD (reference sequence). V was shortened by 4 bases and J by 0 bases, with 9 bases between the two germline ends. The CDR3 is 15 amino acids. In DNA form, the CDR3 reads TGCGCCAGCAGTGCCAAAGAGACAACTAATGAAAAACTGTTTTTT. It specifies CASSAKETTNEKLFF.

This clone was seen just once. The J gene is TRBJ2-3, the V gene TRBV11-2; TRBD2 matches at 9 bases. Unmatched junction bases numbered 7, after V lost 4 bases and J lost 2 bases. From germline, CDR1 is SGHAT and CDR2 FQNNGV. CDR3 length: 16 residues. CDR3 coding DNA: TGTGCCAGCAGCTCCAGCGGGGGGTTCCCCACAGATACGCAGTATTTT. This codes for CASSSSGGFPTDTQYF. Supplemented by reference TRBV11-2 and TRBJ2-3, the full variable domain reads EAGVAQSPRYKIIEKRQSVAFWCNPISGHATLYWYQQILGQGPKLLIQFQNNGVVDDSQLPKDRFSAERLKGVDSTLKIQPAKLEDSAVYLCASSSSGGFPTDTQYFGPGTRLTVL.